This T cell receptor (beta chain) was retrieved from a study of T-cell reconstitution after alpha-beta-depleted transplantation in children. This clonotype was recorded at least ten times. Construction of the TCRbeta library involved unique molecular identifiers. TCRdb recomputed calls from the PCR reads with MiXCR, one row per CDR3 protein. The sample includes 640,000 or so distinct CDR3 sequences, roughly 15% of them seen just once. The sample here was PBMCs from the stem cell graft donor, taken from the stem cell graft. The sequence was collected from a human donor who donated a stem cell graft to a child with acute myeloid leukemia.

The chain's CDR3 is CASTIIGEQFF. The CDR3 coding sequence is TGTGCCAGCACCATCATTGGTGAGCAGTTCTTC. The rearrangement links TRBV5-5 to TRBJ2-1; D unresolved. There are 11 residues in the CDR3. Germline V lookup: CDR1 SGHKS, CDR2 YYEKEE (reference sequence). The V gene lost 6 bases and the J gene lost 9 bases, with 10 bases spanning the gap. The whole variable domain, remainder taken from reference TRBV5-5 and TRBJ2-1, is DAGVTQSPTHLIKTRGQQVTLRCSPISGHKSVSWYQQVLGQGPQFIFQYYEKEERGRGNFPDRFSARQFPNYSSELNVNALLLGDSALYLCASTIIGEQFFGPGTRLTVL.